Below are 20 T cell receptor beta chains sequenced from a single sample in a study of blood T cell repertoires in COVID-19. The data were produced by immunoSEQ multiplex PCR, yet TCRdb's version contains in-frame clones alone and is incomplete. The sample lists around 310,000 clones, around 89% occurring once. Sequencing was performed on peripheral blood. All receptors derive from a woman in her 40s with COVID-19, enrolled during active disease.

This clone was picked up one time. V usage is TRBV7-2 and J usage is TRBJ2-1; a weak D match, TRBD2 (6 bases). The CDR3 sequence is 17 residues long. V was trimmed by 5 bases and J by 0 bases, leaving 17 bases between them. Per the germline V gene, CDR1 is SGHTA and CDR2 is FQGNSA. CDR3 residues: CASSHTPRGSSYNEQFF. For the CDR3, the DNA is TGTGCCAGCAGCCACACGCCCCGGGGGAGCTCCTACAATGAGCAGTTCTTC. Full variable domain (outside the CDR3, taken from reference TRBV7-2 and TRBJ2-1): GAGVSQSPSNKVTEKGKDVELRCDPISGHTALYWYRQSLGQGLEFLIYFQGNSAPDKSGLPSDRFSAERTGGSVSTLTIQRTQQEDSAVYLCASSHTPRGSSYNEQFFGPGTRLTVL.

This rearrangement joins TRBV30 to TRBJ2-2; D possibly corresponds to TRBD2 (7 bases). CDR1 and CDR2 (germline): GTSNPN, SVGIG (reference sequence). The ends were cut back, 4 bases at V and 5 bases at J, with 14 bases in the middle. This CDR3 has 14 amino acids. CDR3 protein: CAWTGGRGTGELFF. DNA for the CDR3: TGTGCCTGGACCGGAGGGAGGGGGACCGGGGAGCTGTTTTTT.

V and J are TRBV28 and TRBJ2-7; perhaps TRBD2 as D (6 bases). This CDR3 contains 14 residues. V lost 5 bases and J lost 0, with 11 bases in between. Germline CDR1 and CDR2: MDHEN and SYDVKM. CDR3 loop: CASSPGDSSYEQYF. In DNA, the CDR3 is TGTGCCAGCAGTCCGGGGGACTCCTCCTACGAGCAGTACTTC.

V is TRBV11-2 and J is TRBJ1-5; D unresolved. The V gene lost 3 bases and the J gene lost 2 bases, with 5 bases spanning the gap. CDR1 SGHAT and CDR2 FQNNGV come from the germline V gene. The CDR3 contains 13 residues. The CDR3 nucleotides read TGTGCCAGCAGCTTGCGTGGCAATCAGCCCCAGCATTTT. Its translation: CASSLRGNQPQHF. Full variable domain (missing parts from reference TRBV11-2 and TRBJ1-5): EAGVAQSPRYKIIEKRQSVAFWCNPISGHATLYWYQQILGQGPKLLIQFQNNGVVDDSQLPKDRFSAERLKGVDSTLKIQPAKLEDSAVYLCASSLRGNQPQHFGDGTRLSIL.

The chain employs TRBV19 and TRBJ1-1; TRBD1 matches 11 bases. V shed 8 bases, J shed 3 bases, and the junction held 17 bases outside the gene matches. The length of the CDR3 is 18 residues. Looked up from germline, CDR1 is LNHDA and CDR2 is SQIVND (reference sequence). CDR3 bases: TGTGCCAGTTTTCCAAGCCGGACAGGGGGCGCGTTGTACACTGAAGCTTTCTTT. It is translated as CASFPSRTGGALYTEAFF.

The chain employs TRBV11-3 and TRBJ1-1; TRBD1 might be the D (5 bases). This CDR3 has 16 residues. The V end lost 1 base, the J end lost 0 bases, and 12 bases lay between the germline ends. From germline, CDR1 is SGHNT and CDR2 YENEEA. Written as DNA, the CDR3 is TGTGCCAGCAGCTTAGTTAAACAGGTAGTGAACACTGAAGCTTTCTTT. Translated: CASSLVKQVVNTEAFF. Full variable domain (outside the CDR3, taken from reference TRBV11-3 and TRBJ1-1): EAGVVQSPRYKIIEKKQPVAFWCNPISGHNTLYWYLQNLGQGPELLIRYENEEAVDDSQLPKDRFSAERLKGVDSTLKIQPAELGDSAVYLCASSLVKQVVNTEAFFGQGTRLTVV.

The chain joins TRBV3-1 (or the pseudogene TRBV3-2) to TRBJ1-4; 9 bases line up with TRBD1. The V gene's germline CDR1 is LGHDT and CDR2 YNNKEL (reference sequence). CDR3 length: 15 amino acids. Trimming took 3 bases from V and 6 from J; bases not matched to a gene: 5. The CDR3 region is CASSHRQGVYEKLFF. In nucleotides, the CDR3 is TGTGCCAGCAGCCACAGACAGGGGGTGTATGAAAAACTGTTTTTT.

CDR3 DNA: TGTGCCAGCAGTGGCTCTAGCACCGGGGAGCTGTTTTTT. This translates into CASSGSSTGELFF. The V gene is TRBV6-4, the J gene TRBJ2-2; D uncertain. There are 13 residues in the CDR3. Per the germline V gene, CDR1 is MRHNA and CDR2 is SNTAGT. Trimming shortened V by 4 bases and J by 4 bases, and 7 bases separated the two germline ends.

The chain employs TRBV28 and TRBJ1-5; tentatively, D is TRBD1 (6 bases). The CDR3 totals 15 residues. Per germline, CDR1 MDHEN and CDR2 SYDVKM. Between the trimmed V and J ends, which lost 8 bases and 7 bases, there was a span of 21 bases. DNA of the CDR3: TGTGCCAGCTTTTCCCACAGGGCTGGGGAACAGCCCCAGCATTTT. It codes for CASFSHRAGEQPQHF. The variable domain in full, with the rest retrieved from reference TRBV28 and TRBJ1-5, is DVKVTQSSRYLVKRTGEKVFLECVQDMDHENMFWYRQDPGLGLRLIYFSYDVKMKEKGDIPEGYSVSREKKERFSLILESASTNQTSMYLCASFSHRAGEQPQHFGDGTRLSIL.

The chain carries TRBV6-5 and TRBJ2-7; 11 bases agree with TRBD1. V shed 6 bases and J 7 bases; nucleotides not matched to a gene: 8. Germline values: CDR1 MNHEY, CDR2 SVGAGI. The CDR3 is made up of 14 amino acids. The CDR3 is CASRTGQGAGEQYF. The CDR3, as DNA: TGTGCCAGCAGAACCGGACAGGGGGCAGGAGAGCAGTACTTC.

The chain recombines TRBV6-2 or TRBV6-3 with TRBJ1-2; TRBD1 agrees at 7 bases. CDR1 and CDR2 (germline): MNHEY, SVGEGT. This CDR3 spans 18 amino acids. Germline trimming cut 4 bases from V and 3 bases from J; bases unmatched to any gene: 17. CDR3 protein: CASSSQFGTVPSDYGYTF. CDR3 in DNA: TGTGCCAGCAGTTCACAATTCGGGACAGTCCCCTCCGACTATGGCTACACCTTC.

This chain links TRBV3-1 (or the pseudogene TRBV3-2) with TRBJ2-7, with D possibly matching TRBD2 (6 bases). Germline CDR1 reads LGHDT; CDR2 reads YNNKEL (reference sequence). The germline V and J ends were trimmed by 4 bases and 0 bases, with 25 bases remaining between them. The CDR3 runs 19 residues. The CDR3 loop reads CASSPGSRGRTRYSYEQYF. The CDR3 bases are TGTGCCAGCAGCCCCGGGAGTAGGGGACGCACACGTTACTCCTACGAGCAGTACTTC.

The chain joins TRBV27 to TRBJ2-7, with D hard to call. Germline lookup yields CDR1 MNHEY and CDR2 SMNVEV (reference sequence). The CDR3 sequence is 18 residues long. The V gene lost 4 bases and the J gene lost 5 bases, with 27 bases spanning the gap. This CDR3 is CASSSLNRVATLTDEQYF. The CDR3 nucleotides read TGTGCCAGCAGTTCCTTAAATCGGGTAGCCACGCTTACGGACGAGCAGTACTTC.

V is TRBV2 and J is TRBJ1-5; a possible D gene is TRBD1 (5 bases). The CDR3 runs to 14 residues. V was clipped by 7 bases and J by 4 bases, with 14 bases between them. Germline V gene data show CDR1 as SNHLY and CDR2 as FYNNEI. CDR3 sequence: CASKGGGRNQPQHF. CDR3 sequence (DNA): TGTGCCAGCAAGGGCGGGGGAAGGAATCAGCCCCAGCATTTT.

This chain connects TRBV18 to TRBJ2-3, with TRBD2 identical over 11 bases. CDR1 and CDR2 (germline): KGHSH, LQKENI. The CDR3 extends over 16 amino acids. J lost 5 bases, V lost 6 bases, and 10 bases had no gene match. CDR3 protein: CASSIRLAGPGDTQYF. The CDR3 DNA is TGTGCCAGCTCTATACGACTAGCGGGGCCGGGAGATACGCAGTATTTT.

The chain has TRBV7-3 and TRBJ2-5; D is undetermined. The CDR3 runs to 13 residues. CDR1 is SGHTA, CDR2 FQGTGA, per germline. V lost 1 base and J lost 5, with 8 bases in between. The CDR3 nucleotides read TGTGCCAGCAGCTTAAGCGGTCGGGAGACCCAGTACTTC. It translates to CASSLSGRETQYF.

The chain combines TRBV9 with TRBJ1-1; 7 nucleotides align to TRBD1. V trimming: 3 bases; J trimming: 5 bases; junction bases outside the gene matches: 10. Germline V gene lookup returns CDR1 SGDLS and CDR2 YYNGEE. This CDR3 contains 15 residues. The CDR3 loop is CASSATGVLRTEAFF. DNA of the CDR3: TGTGCCAGCAGCGCTACAGGGGTTTTACGAACTGAAGCTTTCTTT.

The chain joins TRBV19 to TRBJ1-5; possibly TRBD1 for D (5 bases). The germline V gene encodes CDR1 LNHDA and CDR2 SQIVND (reference sequence). V lost 3 bases, J lost 7 bases, and 13 bases lay in between. The CDR3 is 14 amino acids. The chain's CDR3 is CASSIRVQQQPQHF. The CDR3 coding sequence is TGTGCCAGTAGTATCAGGGTTCAGCAGCAGCCCCAGCATTTT. Full variable domain (outside the CDR3, taken from reference TRBV19 and TRBJ1-5): DGGITQSPKYLFRKEGQNVTLSCEQNLNHDAMYWYRQDPGQGLRLIYYSQIVNDFQKGDIAEGYSVSREKKESFPLTVTSAQKNPTAFYLCASSIRVQQQPQHFGDGTRLSIL.

V is TRBV3-1 (or the pseudogene TRBV3-2) and J is TRBJ1-4; TRBD1 might be the D (5 bases). Trimming removed 1 base from V and 6 bases from J, with 12 bases in between. The CDR3 has 15 amino acids. Germline CDR1 LGHDT, CDR2 YNNKEL (reference sequence). The CDR3 spells CASSQVGRVDEKLFF. The CDR3 DNA follows: TGTGCCAGCAGCCAAGTGGGCAGGGTGGATGAAAAACTGTTTTTT.

The chain uses TRBV19 and TRBJ1-2; a weak D match, TRBD1 (6 bases). Between the trimmed V and J ends, which lost 6 bases and 4 bases, there was a span of 9 bases. Germline V lookup: CDR1 LNHDA, CDR2 SQIVND (reference sequence). The CDR3 loop spans 12 amino acids. The CDR3 sequence: CASRNRVYGYTF. In DNA, the CDR3 is TGTGCCAGTAGAAACAGGGTCTATGGCTACACCTTC.